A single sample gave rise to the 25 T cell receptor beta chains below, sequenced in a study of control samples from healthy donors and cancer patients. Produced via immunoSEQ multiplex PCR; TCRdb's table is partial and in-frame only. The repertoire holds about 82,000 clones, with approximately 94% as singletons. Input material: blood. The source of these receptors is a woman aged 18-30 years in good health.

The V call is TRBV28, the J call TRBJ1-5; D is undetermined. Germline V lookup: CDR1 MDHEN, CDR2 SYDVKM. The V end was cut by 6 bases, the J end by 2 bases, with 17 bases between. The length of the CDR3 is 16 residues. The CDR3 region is CASRREEGVGNQPQHF. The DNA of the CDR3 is TGTGCCAGCAGAAGGGAGGAGGGCGTTGGCAATCAGCCCCAGCATTTT.

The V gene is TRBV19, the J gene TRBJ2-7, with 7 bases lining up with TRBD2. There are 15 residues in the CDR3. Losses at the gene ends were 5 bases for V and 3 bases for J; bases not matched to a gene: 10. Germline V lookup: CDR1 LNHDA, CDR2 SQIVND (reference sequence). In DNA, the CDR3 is TGTGCCAGTAGTTTCGCTGCGGGGGTCGGCTACGAGCAGTACTTC. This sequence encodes CASSFAAGVGYEQYF.

CDR3 nucleotide sequence: TGTGCCAGCAGCTACGCGCCCGACAGCACAGATACGCAGTATTTT. This codes for CASSYAPDSTDTQYF. This chain links TRBV5-6 with TRBJ2-3; unclear D gene. Trimming took off 3 bases at V and 0 bases at J, with 11 bases between the two ends. This CDR3 is built from 15 residues. Germline-derived CDR1 and CDR2 are SGHDT and YYEEEE.

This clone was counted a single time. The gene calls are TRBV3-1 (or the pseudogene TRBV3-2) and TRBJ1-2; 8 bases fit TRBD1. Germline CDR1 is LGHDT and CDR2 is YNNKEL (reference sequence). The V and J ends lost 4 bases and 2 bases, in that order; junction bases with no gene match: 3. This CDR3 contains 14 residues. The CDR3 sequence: CASSRDRGNYGYTF. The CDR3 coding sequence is TGTGCCAGCAGCCGAGACAGGGGAAACTATGGCTACACCTTC.

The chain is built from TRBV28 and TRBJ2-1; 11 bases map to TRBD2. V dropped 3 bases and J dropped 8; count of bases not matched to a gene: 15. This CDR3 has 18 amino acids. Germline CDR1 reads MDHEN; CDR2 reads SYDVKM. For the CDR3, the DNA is TGTGCCAGCAGTTTCGGTTTTGGGCTAGCGGGAGGACTCGATGAGCAGTTCTTC. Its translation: CASSFGFGLAGGLDEQFF.

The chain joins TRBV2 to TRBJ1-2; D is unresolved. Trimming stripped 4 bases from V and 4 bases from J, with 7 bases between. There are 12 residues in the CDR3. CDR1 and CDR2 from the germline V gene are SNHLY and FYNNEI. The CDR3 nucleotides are TGTGCCAGCAGTGGGGAGGTCTATGGCTACACCTTC. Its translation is CASSGEVYGYTF.

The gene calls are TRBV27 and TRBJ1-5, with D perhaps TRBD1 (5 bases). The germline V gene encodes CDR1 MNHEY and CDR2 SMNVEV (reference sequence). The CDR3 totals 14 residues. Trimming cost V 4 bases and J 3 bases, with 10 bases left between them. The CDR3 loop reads CASSSQGVNQPQHF. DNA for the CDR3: TGTGCCAGCAGTTCTCAGGGTGTCAATCAGCCCCAGCATTTT.

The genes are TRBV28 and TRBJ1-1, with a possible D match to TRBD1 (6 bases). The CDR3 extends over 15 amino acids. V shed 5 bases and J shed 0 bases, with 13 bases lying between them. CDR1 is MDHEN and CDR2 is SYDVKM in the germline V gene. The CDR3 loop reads CASSKRRGMNTEAFF. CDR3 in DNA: TGTGCCAGCAGTAAACGCAGGGGAATGAACACTGAAGCTTTCTTT.

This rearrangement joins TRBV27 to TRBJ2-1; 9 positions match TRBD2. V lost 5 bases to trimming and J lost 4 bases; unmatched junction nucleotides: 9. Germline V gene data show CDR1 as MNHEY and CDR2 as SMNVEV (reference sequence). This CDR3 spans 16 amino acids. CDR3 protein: CASSTRTSATYNEQFF. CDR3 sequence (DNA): TGTGCCAGCAGTACCCGGACTAGCGCGACGTACAATGAGCAGTTCTTC.

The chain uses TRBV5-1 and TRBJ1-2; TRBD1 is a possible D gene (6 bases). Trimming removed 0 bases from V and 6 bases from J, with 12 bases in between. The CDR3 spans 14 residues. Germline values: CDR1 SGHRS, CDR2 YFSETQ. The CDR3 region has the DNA TGCGCCAGCAGCTTGGCCTTGGGGGGCAATGGCTACACCTTC. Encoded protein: CASSLALGGNGYTF.

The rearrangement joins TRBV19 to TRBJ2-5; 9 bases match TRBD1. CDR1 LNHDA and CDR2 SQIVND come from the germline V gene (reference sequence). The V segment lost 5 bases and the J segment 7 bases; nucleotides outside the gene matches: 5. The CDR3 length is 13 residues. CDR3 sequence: CASSLLQGATQYF. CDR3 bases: TGTGCCAGTAGTCTCTTACAGGGGGCGACCCAGTACTTC.

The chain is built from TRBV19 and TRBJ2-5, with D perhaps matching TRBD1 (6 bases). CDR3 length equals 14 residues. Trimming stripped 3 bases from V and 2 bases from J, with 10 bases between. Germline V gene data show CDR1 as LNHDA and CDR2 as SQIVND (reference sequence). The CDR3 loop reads CASSMAQGQETQYF. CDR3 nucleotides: TGTGCCAGTAGTATGGCTCAGGGGCAAGAGACCCAGTACTTC.

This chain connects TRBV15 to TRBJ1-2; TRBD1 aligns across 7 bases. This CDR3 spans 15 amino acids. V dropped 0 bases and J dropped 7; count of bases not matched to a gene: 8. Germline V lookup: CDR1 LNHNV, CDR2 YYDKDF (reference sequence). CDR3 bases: TGTGCCACCAGCAGAGAAGGGAGACAGGGCTTTGGCTACACCTTC. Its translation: CATSREGRQGFGYTF.

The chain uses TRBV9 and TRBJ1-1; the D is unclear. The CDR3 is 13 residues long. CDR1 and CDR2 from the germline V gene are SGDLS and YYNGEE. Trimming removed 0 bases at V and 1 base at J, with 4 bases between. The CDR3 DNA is TGTGCCAGCAGCGTAGACAGGAACACTGAAGCTTTCTTT. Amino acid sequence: CASSVDRNTEAFF.

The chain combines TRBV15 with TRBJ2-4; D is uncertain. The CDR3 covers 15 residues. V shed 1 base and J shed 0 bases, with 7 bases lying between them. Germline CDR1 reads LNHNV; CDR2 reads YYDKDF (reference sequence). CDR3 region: CATSRGVLAKNIQYF. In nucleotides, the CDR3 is TGTGCCACCAGCAGAGGGGTACTAGCCAAAAACATTCAGTACTTC.

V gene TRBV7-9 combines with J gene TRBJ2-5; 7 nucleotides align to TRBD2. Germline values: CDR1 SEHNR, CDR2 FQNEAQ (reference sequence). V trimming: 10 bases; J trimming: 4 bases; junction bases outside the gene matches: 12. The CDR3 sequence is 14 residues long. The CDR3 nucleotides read TGTGCCAACCCAGTCCGGGAGGCGGGAGAGACCCAGTACTTC. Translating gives CANPVREAGETQYF. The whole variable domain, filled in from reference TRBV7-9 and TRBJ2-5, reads DTGVSQNPRHKITKRGQNVTFRCDPISEHNRLYWYRQTLGQGPEFLTYFQNEAQLEKSRLLSDRFSAERPKGSFSTLEIQRTEQGDSAMYLCANPVREAGETQYFGPGTRLLVL.

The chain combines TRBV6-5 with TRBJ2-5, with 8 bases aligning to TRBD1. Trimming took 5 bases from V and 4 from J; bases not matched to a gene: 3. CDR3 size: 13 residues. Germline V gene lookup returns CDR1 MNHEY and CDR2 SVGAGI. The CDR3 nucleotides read TGTGCCAGCAGTCAGGGGGCAGGAGAGACCCAGTACTTC. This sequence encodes CASSQGAGETQYF.

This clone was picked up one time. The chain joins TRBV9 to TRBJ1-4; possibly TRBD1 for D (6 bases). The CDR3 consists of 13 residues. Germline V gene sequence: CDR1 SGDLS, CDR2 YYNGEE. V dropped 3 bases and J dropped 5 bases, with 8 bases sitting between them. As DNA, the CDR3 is TGTGCCAGCAGCGGGACAGTGAATGAAAAACTGTTTTTT. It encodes CASSGTVNEKLFF.

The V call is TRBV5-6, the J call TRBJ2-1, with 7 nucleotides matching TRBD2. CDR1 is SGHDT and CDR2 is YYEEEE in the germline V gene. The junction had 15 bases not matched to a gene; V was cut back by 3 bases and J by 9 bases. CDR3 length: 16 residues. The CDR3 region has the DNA TGTGCCAGCAGCTCCAGGATTGAACGGGAGGTTCCTGAGCAGTTCTTC. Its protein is CASSSRIEREVPEQFF.

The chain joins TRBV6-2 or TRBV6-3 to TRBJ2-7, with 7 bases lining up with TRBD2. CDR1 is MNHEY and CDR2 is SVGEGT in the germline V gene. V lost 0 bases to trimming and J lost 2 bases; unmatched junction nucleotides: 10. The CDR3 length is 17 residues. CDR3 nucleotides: TGTGCCAGCAGTTACTCTAGGAGGGAGGGACGGACCTACGAGCAGTACTTC. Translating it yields CASSYSRREGRTYEQYF.

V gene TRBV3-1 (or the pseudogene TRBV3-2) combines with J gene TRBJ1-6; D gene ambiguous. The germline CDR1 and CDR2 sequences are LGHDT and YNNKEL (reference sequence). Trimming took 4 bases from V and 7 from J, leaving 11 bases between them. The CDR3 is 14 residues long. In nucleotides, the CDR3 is TGTGCCAGCAGCCCCCGGGCATTAAATTCACCCCTCCACTTT. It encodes CASSPRALNSPLHF.

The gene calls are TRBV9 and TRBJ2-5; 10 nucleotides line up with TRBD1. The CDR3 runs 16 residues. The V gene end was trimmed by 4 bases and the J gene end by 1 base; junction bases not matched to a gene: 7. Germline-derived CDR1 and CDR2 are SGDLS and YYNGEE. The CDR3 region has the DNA TGTGCCAGCAGCATTGGACAGGGGGTGAGCCAAGAGACCCAGTACTTC. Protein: CASSIGQGVSQETQYF.

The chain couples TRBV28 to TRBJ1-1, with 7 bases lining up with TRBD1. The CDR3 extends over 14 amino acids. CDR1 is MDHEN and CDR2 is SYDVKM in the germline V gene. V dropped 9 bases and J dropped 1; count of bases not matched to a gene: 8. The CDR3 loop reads CASKGAGENTEAFF. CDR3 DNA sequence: TGTGCCAGTAAGGGGGCCGGTGAGAACACTGAAGCTTTCTTT.

Here the CDR3 reads CASSLARQGHGYTF. The DNA of the CDR3 is TGTGCCAGCAGCTTAGCGAGACAGGGTCATGGCTACACCTTC. The gene calls are TRBV7-2 and TRBJ1-2, with 7 positions matching TRBD1. CDR1 is SGHTA, CDR2 FQGNSA, per germline. The CDR3 totals 14 residues. J lost 6 bases, V lost 0 bases, and 4 bases had no gene match.

The CDR3 spells CASNLPAGTSADTQYF. The CDR3 DNA follows: TGTGCCAGCAACCTACCCGCCGGGACTAGTGCAGATACGCAGTATTTT. The chain couples TRBV21-1 to TRBJ2-3; TRBD2, the table's D call, was not compared with the DNA. TRBV21-1 is assigned pseudogene status. The CDR3 runs to 16 residues.